This T cell receptor beta chain stems from a study of blood T cell repertoires in COVID-19. On the study more broadly: Sources were T cells, B-cell-depleted T cells, or PBMCs; the material itself was cDNA or gDNA.

The CDR3 totals 14 residues. With 5 bases clipped from V and 3 bases from J, the junction kept 7 bases outside the gene matches. The germline V gene has CDR1 SNHLY and CDR2 FYNNEI. Libraries were prepared by immunoSEQ multiplex PCR; TCRdb keeps only in-frame clonotypes and omits some of them. Of 130,000 or so clones in the sample, about 86% were seen once. Input material: peripheral blood. The rearrangement uses TRBV2 and TRBJ2-7, with TRBD1 matching over 7 bases. This TCR was sampled from a woman in her forties or fifties who had recovered from COVID-19. CDR3: CASSLNRQGYEQYF. The CDR3 DNA reads as TGTGCCAGCAGTCTTAACCGACAGGGCTACGAGCAGTACTTC. Supplemented by reference TRBV2 and TRBJ2-7, the full variable domain reads EPEVTQTPSHQVTQMGQEVILRCVPISNHLYFYWYRQILGQKVEFLVSFYNNEISEKSEIFDDQFSVERPDGSNFTLKIRSTKLEDSAMYFCASSLNRQGYEQYFGPGTRLTVT.